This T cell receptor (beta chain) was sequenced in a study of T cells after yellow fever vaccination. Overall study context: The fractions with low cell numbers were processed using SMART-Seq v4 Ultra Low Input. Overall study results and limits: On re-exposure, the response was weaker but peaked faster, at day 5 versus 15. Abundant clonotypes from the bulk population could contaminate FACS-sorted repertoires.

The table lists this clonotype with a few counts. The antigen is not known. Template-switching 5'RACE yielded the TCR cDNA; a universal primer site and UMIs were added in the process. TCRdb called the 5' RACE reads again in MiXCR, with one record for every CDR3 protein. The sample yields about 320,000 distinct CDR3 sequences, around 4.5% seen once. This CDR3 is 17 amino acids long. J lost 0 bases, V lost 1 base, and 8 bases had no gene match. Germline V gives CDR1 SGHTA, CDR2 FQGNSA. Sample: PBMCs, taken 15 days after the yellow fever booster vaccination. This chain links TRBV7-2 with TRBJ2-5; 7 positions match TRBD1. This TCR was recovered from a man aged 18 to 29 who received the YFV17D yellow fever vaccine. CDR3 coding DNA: TGTGCCAGCAGCTTAGGTATTTGGGACAGAGACCAAGAGACCCAGTACTTC. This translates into CASSLGIWDRDQETQYF.